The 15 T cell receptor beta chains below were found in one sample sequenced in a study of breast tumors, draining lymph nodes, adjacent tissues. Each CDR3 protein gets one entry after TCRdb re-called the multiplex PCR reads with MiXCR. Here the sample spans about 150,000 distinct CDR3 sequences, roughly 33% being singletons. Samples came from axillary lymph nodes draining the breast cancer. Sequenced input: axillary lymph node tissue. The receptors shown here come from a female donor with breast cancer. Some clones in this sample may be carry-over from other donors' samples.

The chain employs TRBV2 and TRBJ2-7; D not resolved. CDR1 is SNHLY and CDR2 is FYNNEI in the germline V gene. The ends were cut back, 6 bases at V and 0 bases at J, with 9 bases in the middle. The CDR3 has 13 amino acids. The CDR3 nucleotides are TGTGCCAGCAGCACCGCGCCCTCCTACGAGCAGTACTTC. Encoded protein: CASSTAPSYEQYF.

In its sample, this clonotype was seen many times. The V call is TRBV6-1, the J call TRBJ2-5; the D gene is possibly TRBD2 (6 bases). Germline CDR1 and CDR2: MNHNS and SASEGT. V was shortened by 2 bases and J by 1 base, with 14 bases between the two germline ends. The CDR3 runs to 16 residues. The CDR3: CASSESGGAFQETQYF. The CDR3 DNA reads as TGTGCCAGCAGTGAATCGGGCGGGGCCTTCCAAGAGACCCAGTACTTC.

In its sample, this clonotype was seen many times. Written as DNA, the CDR3 is TGTGCCAGCAGCGTAGACCCAGGCATAGCGGGGGGGCTCTACAATGAGCAGTTCTTC. Its translation: CASSVDPGIAGGLYNEQFF. The chain joins TRBV9 to TRBJ2-1; 11 nucleotides align to TRBD2. The CDR3 covers 19 residues. V shed 0 bases, J shed 3 bases, and the junction held 11 bases outside the gene matches. CDR1 is SGDLS and CDR2 is YYNGEE in the germline V gene.

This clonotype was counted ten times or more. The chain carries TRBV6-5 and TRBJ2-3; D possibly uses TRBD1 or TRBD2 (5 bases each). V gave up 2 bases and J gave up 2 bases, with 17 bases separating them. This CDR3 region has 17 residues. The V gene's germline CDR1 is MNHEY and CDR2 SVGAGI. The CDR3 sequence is CASSYHTRGPSTDTQYF. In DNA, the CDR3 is TGTGCCAGCAGTTACCATACTCGGGGACCTTCCACAGATACGCAGTATTTT.

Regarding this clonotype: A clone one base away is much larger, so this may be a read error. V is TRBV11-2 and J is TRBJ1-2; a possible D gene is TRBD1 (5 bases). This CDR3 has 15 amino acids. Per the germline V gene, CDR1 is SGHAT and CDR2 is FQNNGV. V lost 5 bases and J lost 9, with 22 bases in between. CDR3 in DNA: TGTGCCAGCAGCCAAAGGCATGGGGCGGCTCAAAGCTACACCTTC. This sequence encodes CASSQRHGAAQSYTF.

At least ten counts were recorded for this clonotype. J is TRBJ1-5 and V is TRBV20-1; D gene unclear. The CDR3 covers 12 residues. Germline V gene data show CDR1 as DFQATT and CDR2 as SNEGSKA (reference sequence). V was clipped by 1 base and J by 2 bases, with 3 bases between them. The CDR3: CSARGGNQPQHF. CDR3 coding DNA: TGCAGTGCTAGAGGGGGCAATCAGCCCCAGCATTTT.

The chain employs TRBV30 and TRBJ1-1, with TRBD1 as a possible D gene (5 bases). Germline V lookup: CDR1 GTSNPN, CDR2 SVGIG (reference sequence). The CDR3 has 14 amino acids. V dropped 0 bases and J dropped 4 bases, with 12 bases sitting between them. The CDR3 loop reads CAWSVAGSATEAFF. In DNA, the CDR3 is TGTGCCTGGAGTGTTGCAGGGAGTGCCACTGAAGCTTTCTTT.

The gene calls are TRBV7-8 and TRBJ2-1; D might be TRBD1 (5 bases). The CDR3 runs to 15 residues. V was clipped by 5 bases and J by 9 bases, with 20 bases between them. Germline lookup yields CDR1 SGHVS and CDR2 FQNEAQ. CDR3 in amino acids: CASSAWTWGPTEQFF. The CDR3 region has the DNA TGTGCCAGCAGCGCCTGGACATGGGGTCCTACTGAGCAGTTCTTC.

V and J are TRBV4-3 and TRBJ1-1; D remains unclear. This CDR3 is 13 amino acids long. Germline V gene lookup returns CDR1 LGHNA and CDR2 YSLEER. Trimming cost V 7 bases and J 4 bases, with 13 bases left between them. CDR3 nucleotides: TGCGCCAGCACTGCTGGCGGCCGCACTGAAGCTTTCTTT. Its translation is CASTAGGRTEAFF.

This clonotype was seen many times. CDR3 nucleotides: TGTGCCAGCAGTCACCCGGACCTCGGGACGGAACTCACAGATACGCAGTATTTT. It yields the protein CASSHPDLGTELTDTQYF. V and J are TRBV6-6 and TRBJ2-3; perhaps D is TRBD1 or TRBD2 (5 bases each). Trimming removed 5 bases at V and 2 bases at J, with 23 bases between. The CDR3 spans 18 residues. Germline loops: CDR1 MNHNY, CDR2 SVGAGI (reference sequence).

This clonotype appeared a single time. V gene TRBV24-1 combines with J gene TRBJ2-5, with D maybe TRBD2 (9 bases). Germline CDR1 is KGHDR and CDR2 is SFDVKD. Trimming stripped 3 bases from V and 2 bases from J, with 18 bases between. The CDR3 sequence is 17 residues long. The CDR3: CATSDRTGLAGQETQYF. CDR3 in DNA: TGTGCCACCAGTGATCGGACAGGGCTAGCGGGGCAAGAGACCCAGTACTTC.

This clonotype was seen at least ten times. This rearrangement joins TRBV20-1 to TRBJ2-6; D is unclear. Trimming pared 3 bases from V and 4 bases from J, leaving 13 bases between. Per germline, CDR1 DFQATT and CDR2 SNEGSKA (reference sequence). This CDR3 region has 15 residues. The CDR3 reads CSASGGDTGANVLTF. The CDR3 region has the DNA TGCAGTGCTAGTGGTGGCGATACCGGGGCCAACGTCCTGACTTTC.

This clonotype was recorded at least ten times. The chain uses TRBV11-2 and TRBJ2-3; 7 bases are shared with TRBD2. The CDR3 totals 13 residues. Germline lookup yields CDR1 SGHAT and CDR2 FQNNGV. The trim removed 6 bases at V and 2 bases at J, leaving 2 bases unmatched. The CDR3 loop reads CASRRLATDTQYF. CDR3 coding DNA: TGTGCCAGCAGGCGACTAGCCACAGATACGCAGTATTTT.

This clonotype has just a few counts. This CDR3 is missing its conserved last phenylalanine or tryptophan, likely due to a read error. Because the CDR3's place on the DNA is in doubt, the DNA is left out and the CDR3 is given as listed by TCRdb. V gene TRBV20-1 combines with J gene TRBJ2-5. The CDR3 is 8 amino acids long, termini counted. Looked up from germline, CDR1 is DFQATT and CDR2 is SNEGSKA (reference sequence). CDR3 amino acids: CSARRLGR.

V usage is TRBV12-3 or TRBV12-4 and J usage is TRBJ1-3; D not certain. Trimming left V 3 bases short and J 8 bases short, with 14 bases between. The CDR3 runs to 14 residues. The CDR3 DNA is TGTGCCAGCAGTTTCGCCGCAGATGGCTACACCATATATTTT. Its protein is CASSFAADGYTIYF.